These 12 T cell receptor beta chains were all obtained from the same sample, sequenced in a study of blood T cell repertoires in COVID-19. Some clones are missing from TCRdb's copy, which holds only in-frame ones; the method was immunoSEQ multiplex PCR. This sample yields about 80,000 clones, of which about nine tenths are seen a single time; approximately 6.8% belongs to the top ten. The material sequenced was peripheral blood. These receptors all come from a woman older than 75 with acute or convalescent COVID-19.

This clone showed up just a few times. The rearrangement uses TRBV6-6 and TRBJ2-7; TRBD1 matches at 9 bases. This CDR3 spans 14 amino acids. Trimming cost V 3 bases and J 6 bases; bases outside gene matches: 6. Germline V CDR1 and CDR2: MNHNY, SVGAGI (reference sequence). CDR3: CASSYSGQGSEQYF. The CDR3 DNA follows: TGTGCCAGCAGTTATTCGGGACAGGGCTCCGAGCAGTACTTC.

The sample holds one count of this clone. The chain carries TRBV18 and TRBJ1-2; TRBD1 agrees at 9 bases. The germline V gene encodes CDR1 KGHSH and CDR2 LQKENI. The CDR3 totals 16 residues. V was pared by 3 bases and J by 5 bases, with 10 bases of the junction left unmatched. CDR3 amino acids: CASSPDLGQGGYGYTF. In nucleotides, the CDR3 is TGTGCCAGCTCACCGGATCTGGGACAGGGCGGATATGGCTACACCTTC.

The V gene is TRBV5-1, the J gene TRBJ1-5, with a weak D call TRBD1 (5 bases). The ends were cut back, 4 bases at V and 5 bases at J, with 16 bases in the middle. This CDR3 has 15 residues. Germline V gene lookup returns CDR1 SGHRS and CDR2 YFSETQ. The CDR3 sequence is CASSAQGLSDQPQHF. CDR3 nucleotide sequence: TGCGCCAGCAGCGCCCAGGGACTATCGGATCAGCCCCAGCATTTT.

CDR3 residues: CASSLVAGGNTEAFF. CDR3 bases: TGTGCCAGCAGCTTAGTAGCAGGGGGGAACACTGAAGCTTTCTTT. V gene TRBV7-2 combines with J gene TRBJ1-1, with 7 nucleotides matching TRBD1. This CDR3 has 15 residues. J lost 1 base, V lost 1 base, and 3 bases had no gene match. Germline V gene sequence: CDR1 SGHTA, CDR2 FQGNSA.

Only one count was recorded for this clone. J is TRBJ1-5 and V is TRBV19, with 8 bases fitting TRBD1. The germline V gene encodes CDR1 LNHDA and CDR2 SQIVND (reference sequence). This CDR3 region has 14 residues. V dropped 5 bases and J dropped 6; count of bases not matched to a gene: 6. The CDR3, as DNA: TGTGCCAGTAGTGGACAGGGAAACGGTCAGCCCCAGCATTTT. Protein sequence: CASSGQGNGQPQHF.

The gene calls are TRBV7-8 and TRBJ2-7; 10 bases fit TRBD2. Germline assignment: CDR1 SGHVS and CDR2 FQNEAQ. V lost 2 bases and J lost 6; bases outside the gene matches: 7. The CDR3 totals 15 residues. CDR3 in amino acids: CASSLTTSGIGEQYF. In DNA, the CDR3 is TGTGCCAGCAGCTTAACCACTAGCGGGATAGGCGAGCAGTACTTC.

The chain couples TRBV4-2 to TRBJ1-3, with 7 bases identical to TRBD1. The CDR3 totals 14 residues. V trimming: 5 bases; J trimming: 3 bases; junction bases outside the gene matches: 4. Germline loops: CDR1 LGHNA, CDR2 YNFKEQ. The CDR3 loop is CASSVRGVGNTIYF. The CDR3 nucleotides are TGTGCCAGCAGCGTCAGGGGGGTTGGAAACACCATATATTTT.

Worth noting for this clone: One end of the junction does not line up with germline, which may come from a read error. The V and J genes are TRBV3-1 (or the pseudogene TRBV3-2) and TRBJ2-3; 9 bases agree with TRBD1. From germline, CDR1 is LGHDT and CDR2 YNNKEL (reference sequence). The CDR3 length is 18 residues. This CDR3 is CASSQVPGQGSDTDTQYF. As DNA, the CDR3 is TGTGCCAGCAGTCAAGTCCCGGGACAGGGTTCGGACACAGATACGCAGTATTTT.

The chain has TRBV6-2 or TRBV6-3 and TRBJ1-2; 9 bases line up with TRBD1. After removal of 1 base from V and 1 base from J, the junction contained 7 bases not matched to a gene. The CDR3 is 17 residues long. Per germline, CDR1 MNHEY and CDR2 SVGEGT. The CDR3 bases are TGTGCCAGCAGTTACTTCCGTGGACAGGGGTTTAACTATGGCTACACCTTC. It is translated as CASSYFRGQGFNYGYTF.

This chain joins TRBV4-1 and TRBJ2-7; 8 bases are shared with TRBD1. Germline CDR1 reads MGHRA; CDR2 reads YSYEKL. The CDR3 is 15 residues long. V trimming: 0 bases; J trimming: 4 bases; junction bases outside the gene matches: 5. In DNA form, the CDR3 reads TGCGCCAGCAGCCAAGATCGTGGACAGGGATACGAGCAGTACTTC. Its translation: CASSQDRGQGYEQYF.

The rearrangement uses TRBV12-3 or TRBV12-4 and TRBJ1-2, with 8 positions matching TRBD1. This CDR3 is 13 amino acids long. After removal of 6 bases from V and 10 bases from J, the junction contained 10 bases not matched to a gene. The CDR3: CASRGDRTRSYTF. CDR3 nucleotide sequence: TGTGCCAGCAGGGGGGACAGGACCAGGTCCTACACCTTC.

J is TRBJ2-3 and V is TRBV19, with 7 bases that match TRBD2. The CDR3 extends over 14 amino acids. Germline V gene sequence: CDR1 LNHDA, CDR2 SQIVND (reference sequence). The V gene end was trimmed by 7 bases and the J gene end by 3 bases; junction bases not matched to a gene: 7. The CDR3 sequence is CASIGRGLTDTQYF. CDR3 nucleotides: TGTGCCAGTATCGGGCGGGGGTTGACAGATACGCAGTATTTT.